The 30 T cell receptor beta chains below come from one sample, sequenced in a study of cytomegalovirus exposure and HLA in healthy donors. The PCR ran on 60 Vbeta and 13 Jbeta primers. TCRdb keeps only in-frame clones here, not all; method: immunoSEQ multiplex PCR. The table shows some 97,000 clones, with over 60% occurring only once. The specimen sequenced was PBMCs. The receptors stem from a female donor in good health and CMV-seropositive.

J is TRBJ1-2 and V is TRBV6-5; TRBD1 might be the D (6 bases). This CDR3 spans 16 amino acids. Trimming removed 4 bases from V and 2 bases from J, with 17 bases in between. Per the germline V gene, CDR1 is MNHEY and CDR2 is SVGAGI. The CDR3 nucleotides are TGTGCCAGCAGTTTAGGTCCGAGACAGGCGAACTATGGCTACACCTTC. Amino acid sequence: CASSLGPRQANYGYTF.

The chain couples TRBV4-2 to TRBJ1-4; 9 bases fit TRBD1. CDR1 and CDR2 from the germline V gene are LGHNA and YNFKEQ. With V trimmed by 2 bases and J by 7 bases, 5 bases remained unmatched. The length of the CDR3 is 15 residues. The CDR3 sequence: CASSQKTGGTEKLFF. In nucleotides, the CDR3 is TGTGCCAGCAGCCAAAAGACAGGGGGTACTGAAAAACTGTTTTTT.

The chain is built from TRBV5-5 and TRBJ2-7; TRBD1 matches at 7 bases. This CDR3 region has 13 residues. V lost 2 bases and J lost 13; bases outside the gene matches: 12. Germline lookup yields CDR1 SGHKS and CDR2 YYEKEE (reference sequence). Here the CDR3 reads CASSFDRALTEYF. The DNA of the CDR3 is TGTGCCAGCAGCTTTGACAGGGCGTTGACCGAATACTTC.

CDR3: CASSLVPASQETQYF. CDR3 bases: TGCGCCAGCAGCTTGGTCCCCGCCAGCCAAGAGACCCAGTACTTC. The chain carries TRBV5-1 and TRBJ2-5; D gene unclear. V was trimmed by 0 bases and J by 1 base, leaving 10 bases between them. This CDR3 has 15 residues. The germline gives CDR1 SGHRS, CDR2 YFSETQ.

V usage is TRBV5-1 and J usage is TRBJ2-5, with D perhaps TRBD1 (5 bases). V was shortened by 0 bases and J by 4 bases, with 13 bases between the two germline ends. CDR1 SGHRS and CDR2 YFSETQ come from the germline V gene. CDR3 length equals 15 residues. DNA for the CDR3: TGCGCCAGCAGCTTGGGCGGTTATCAGGGAGAGACCCAGTACTTC. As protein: CASSLGGYQGETQYF.

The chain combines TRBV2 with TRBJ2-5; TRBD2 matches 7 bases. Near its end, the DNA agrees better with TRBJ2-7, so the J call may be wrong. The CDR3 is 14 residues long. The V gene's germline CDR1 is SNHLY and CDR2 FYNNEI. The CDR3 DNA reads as TGTGCCAGCAGTGTTACGGGGGGATCCTACGAGCAGTACTTC. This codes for CASSVTGGSYEQYF.

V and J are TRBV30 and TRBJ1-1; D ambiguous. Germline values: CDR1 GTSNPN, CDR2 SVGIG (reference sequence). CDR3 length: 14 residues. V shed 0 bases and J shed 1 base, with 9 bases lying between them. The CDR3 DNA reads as TGTGCCTGGAGTGTCCAGGCTGGGAACACTGAAGCTTTCTTT. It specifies CAWSVQAGNTEAFF.

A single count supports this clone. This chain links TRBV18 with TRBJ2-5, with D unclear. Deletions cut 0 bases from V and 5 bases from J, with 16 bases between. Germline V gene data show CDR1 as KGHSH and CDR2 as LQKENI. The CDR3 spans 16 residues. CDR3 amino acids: CASSPPRFLSKETQYF. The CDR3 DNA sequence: TGTGCCAGCTCACCACCGAGATTTTTGTCTAAGGAGACCCAGTACTTC.

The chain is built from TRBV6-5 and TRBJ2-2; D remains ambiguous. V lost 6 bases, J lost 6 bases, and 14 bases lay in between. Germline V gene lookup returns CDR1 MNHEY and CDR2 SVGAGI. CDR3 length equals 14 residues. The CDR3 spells CASSGLYPSGELFF. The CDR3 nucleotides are TGTGCCAGCAGCGGGTTATATCCTTCCGGGGAGCTGTTTTTT.

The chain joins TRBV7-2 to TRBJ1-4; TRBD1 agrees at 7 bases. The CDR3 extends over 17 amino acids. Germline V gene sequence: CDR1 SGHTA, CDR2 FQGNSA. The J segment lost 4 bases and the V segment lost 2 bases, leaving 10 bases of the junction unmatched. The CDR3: CASSLRAGGGSNEKLFF. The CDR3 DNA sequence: TGTGCCAGCAGCTTAAGGGCAGGGGGTGGAAGTAATGAAAAACTGTTTTTT.

CDR3 bases: TGTGCCAGCAGCTTAGTGAACCAGGGGGCGCGCACCTATGGCTACACCTTC. Protein product: CASSLVNQGARTYGYTF. The rearrangement uses TRBV11-2 and TRBJ1-2, with 8 bases lining up with TRBD1. Trimming removed 1 base from V and 4 bases from J; junction bases left unmatched: 11. In germline, CDR1 is SGHAT, CDR2 FQNNGV. This CDR3 spans 17 amino acids.

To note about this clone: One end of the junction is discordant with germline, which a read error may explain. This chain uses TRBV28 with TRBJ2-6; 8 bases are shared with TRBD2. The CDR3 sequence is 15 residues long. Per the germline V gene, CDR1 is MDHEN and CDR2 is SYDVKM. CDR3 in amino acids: CASSPRGGGANGLTF. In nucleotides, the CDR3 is TGTGCCAGCAGCCCCCGGGGGGGCGGGGCCAACGGCCTGACTTTC. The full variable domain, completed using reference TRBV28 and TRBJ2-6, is DVKVTQSSRYLVKRTGEKVFLECVQDMDHENMFWYRQDPGLGLRLIYFSYDVKMKEKGDIPEGYSVSREKKERFSLILESASTNQTSMYLCASSPRGGGANGLTFGAGSRLTVL.

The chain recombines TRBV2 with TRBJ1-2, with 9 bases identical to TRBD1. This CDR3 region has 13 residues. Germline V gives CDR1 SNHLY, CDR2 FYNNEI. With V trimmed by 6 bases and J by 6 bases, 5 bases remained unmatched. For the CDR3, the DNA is TGTGCCAGCAGGGGAACAGGGGGCAATGGCTACACCTTC. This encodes CASRGTGGNGYTF.

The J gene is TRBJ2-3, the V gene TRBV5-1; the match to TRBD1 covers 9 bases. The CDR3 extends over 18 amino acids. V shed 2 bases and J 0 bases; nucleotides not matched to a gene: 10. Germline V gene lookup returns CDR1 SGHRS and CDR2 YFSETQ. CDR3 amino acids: CASSLSTGGKPSTDTQYF. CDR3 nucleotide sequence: TGCGCCAGCAGCTTATCGACAGGGGGAAAACCTAGCACAGATACGCAGTATTTT.

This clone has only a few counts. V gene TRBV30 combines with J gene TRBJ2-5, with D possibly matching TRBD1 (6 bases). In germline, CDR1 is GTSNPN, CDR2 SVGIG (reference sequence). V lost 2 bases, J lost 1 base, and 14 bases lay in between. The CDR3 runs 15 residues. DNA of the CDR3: TGTGCCTGGAGTAAATCCGAGGGGGTCCAAGAGACCCAGTACTTC. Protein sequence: CAWSKSEGVQETQYF.

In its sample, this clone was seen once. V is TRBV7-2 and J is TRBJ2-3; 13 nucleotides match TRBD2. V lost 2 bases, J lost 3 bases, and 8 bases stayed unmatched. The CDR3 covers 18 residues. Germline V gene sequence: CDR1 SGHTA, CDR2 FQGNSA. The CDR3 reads CASSLFPGTSGTTDTQYF. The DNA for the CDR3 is TGTGCCAGCAGCTTATTCCCCGGGACTAGCGGGACTACAGATACGCAGTATTTT. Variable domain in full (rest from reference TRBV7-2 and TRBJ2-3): GAGVSQSPSNKVTEKGKDVELRCDPISGHTALYWYRQSLGQGLEFLIYFQGNSAPDKSGLPSDRFSAERTGGSVSTLTIQRTQQEDSAVYLCASSLFPGTSGTTDTQYFGPGTRLTVL.

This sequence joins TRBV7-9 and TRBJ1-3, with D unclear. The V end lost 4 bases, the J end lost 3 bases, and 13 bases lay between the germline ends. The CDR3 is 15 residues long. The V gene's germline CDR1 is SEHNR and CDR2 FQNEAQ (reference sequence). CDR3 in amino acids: CASSSPRQFGNTIYF. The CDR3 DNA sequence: TGTGCCAGCAGCTCGCCGAGGCAGTTTGGAAACACCATATATTTT.

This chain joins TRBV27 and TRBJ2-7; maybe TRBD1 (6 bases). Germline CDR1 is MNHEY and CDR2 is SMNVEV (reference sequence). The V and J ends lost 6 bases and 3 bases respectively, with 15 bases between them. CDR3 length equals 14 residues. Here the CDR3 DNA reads TGTGCCAGCAGGGCCGGACAGACTTTCTACGAGCAGTACTTC. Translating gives CASRAGQTFYEQYF.

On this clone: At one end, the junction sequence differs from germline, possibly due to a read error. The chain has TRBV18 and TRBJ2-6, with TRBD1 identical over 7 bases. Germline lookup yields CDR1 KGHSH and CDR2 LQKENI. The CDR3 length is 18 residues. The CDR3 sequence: CASSPPEGAISGANGLTF. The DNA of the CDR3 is TGTGCCAGCTCACCACCAGAGGGGGCGATCTCTGGGGCCAACGGCCTGACTTTC.

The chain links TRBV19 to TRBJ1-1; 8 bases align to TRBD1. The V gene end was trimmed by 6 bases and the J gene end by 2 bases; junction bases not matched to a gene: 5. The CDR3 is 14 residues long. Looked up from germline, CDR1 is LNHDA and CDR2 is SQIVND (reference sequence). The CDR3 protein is CASRDRGHNTEAFF. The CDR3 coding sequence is TGTGCCAGTAGAGACAGGGGTCATAACACTGAAGCTTTCTTT.

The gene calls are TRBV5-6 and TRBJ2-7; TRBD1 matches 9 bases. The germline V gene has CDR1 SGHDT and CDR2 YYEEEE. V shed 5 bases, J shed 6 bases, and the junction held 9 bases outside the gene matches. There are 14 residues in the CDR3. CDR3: CASRRTGERGEQYF. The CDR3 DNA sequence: TGTGCCAGCAGGCGGACAGGGGAGAGGGGCGAGCAGTACTTC.

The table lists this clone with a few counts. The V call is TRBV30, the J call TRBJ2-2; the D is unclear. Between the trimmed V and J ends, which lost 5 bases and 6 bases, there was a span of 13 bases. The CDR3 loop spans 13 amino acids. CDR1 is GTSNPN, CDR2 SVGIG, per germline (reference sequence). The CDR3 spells CAWGRNTAGELFF. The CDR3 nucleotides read TGTGCCTGGGGCAGGAATACTGCCGGGGAGCTGTTTTTT.

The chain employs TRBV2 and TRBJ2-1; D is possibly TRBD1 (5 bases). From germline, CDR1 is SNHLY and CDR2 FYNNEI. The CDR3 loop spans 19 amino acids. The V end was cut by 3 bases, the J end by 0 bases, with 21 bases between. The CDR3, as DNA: TGTGCCAGCAGTGATAGGGGATATGGGTTGTTGAGCTCCTACAATGAGCAGTTCTTC. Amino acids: CASSDRGYGLLSSYNEQFF.

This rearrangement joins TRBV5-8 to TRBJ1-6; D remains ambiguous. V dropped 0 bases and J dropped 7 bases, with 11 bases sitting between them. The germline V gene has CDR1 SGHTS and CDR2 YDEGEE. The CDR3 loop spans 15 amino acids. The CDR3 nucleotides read TGTGCCAGCAGCTTGGATGCCGGGAGGAATTCACCCCTCCACTTT. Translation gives CASSLDAGRNSPLHF.

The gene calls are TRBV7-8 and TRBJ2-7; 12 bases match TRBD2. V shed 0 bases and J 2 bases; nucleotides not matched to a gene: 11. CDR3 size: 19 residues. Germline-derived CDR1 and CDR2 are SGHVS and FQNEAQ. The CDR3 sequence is CASSLALASGRANPYEQYF. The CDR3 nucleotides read TGTGCCAGCAGCTTAGCTTTGGCTAGCGGGAGGGCCAACCCCTACGAGCAGTACTTC.

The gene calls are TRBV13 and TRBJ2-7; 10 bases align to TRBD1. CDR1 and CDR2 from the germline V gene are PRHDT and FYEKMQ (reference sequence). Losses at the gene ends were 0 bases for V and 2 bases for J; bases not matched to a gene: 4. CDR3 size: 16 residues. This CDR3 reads CASSLGTGGPAYEQYF. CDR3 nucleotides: TGTGCCAGCAGCTTAGGGACAGGGGGCCCAGCCTACGAGCAGTACTTC. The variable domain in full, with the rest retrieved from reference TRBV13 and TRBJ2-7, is AAGVIQSPRHLIKEKRETATLKCYPIPRHDTVYWYQQGPGQDPQFLISFYEKMQSDKGSIPDRFSAQQFSDYHSELNMSSLELGDSALYFCASSLGTGGPAYEQYFGPGTRLTVT.

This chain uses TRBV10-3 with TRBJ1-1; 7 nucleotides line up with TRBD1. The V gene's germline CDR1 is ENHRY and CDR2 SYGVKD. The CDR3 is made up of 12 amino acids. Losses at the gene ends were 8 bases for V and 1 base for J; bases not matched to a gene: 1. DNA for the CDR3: TGTGCCATCCGGACAGGGAACACTGAAGCTTTCTTT. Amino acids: CAIRTGNTEAFF.

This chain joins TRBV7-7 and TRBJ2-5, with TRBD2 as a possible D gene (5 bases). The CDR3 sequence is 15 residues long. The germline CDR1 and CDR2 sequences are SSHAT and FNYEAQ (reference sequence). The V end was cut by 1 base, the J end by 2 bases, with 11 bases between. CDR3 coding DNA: TGTGCCAGCAGCTTAGTCACGACGGGACAAGAGACCCAGTACTTC. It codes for CASSLVTTGQETQYF.

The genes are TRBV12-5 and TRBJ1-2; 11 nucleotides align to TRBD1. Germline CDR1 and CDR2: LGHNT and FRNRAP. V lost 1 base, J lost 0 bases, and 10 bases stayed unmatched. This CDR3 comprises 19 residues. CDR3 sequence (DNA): TGTGCTAGTGGTTTGGCCGTCTGGACAGGGGGCCCAACTAACTATGGCTACACCTTC. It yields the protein CASGLAVWTGGPTNYGYTF.

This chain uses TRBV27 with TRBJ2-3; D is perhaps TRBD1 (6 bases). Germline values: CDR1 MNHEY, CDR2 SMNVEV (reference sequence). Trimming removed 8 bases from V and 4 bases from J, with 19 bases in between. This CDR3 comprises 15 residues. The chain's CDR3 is CASARQDMGADTQYF. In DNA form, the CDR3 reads TGTGCCAGCGCCCGACAGGATATGGGTGCAGATACGCAGTATTTT.